This T cell receptor (beta chain) was sequenced in a study of metastatic and nonmetastatic thyroid tumors (dated by TCRdb to 2018 to 2021). For the study in its entirety: The researchers compared repertoires between peripheral blood samples and tumor or nodule tissue samples from patients with malignant or benign thyroid disease. What the research found in general, with its limitations: In both blood and tumor samples, malignant tumors were reported to have significantly higher TCR beta diversity than benign nodules.

No treatment had been received by any patient before thyroid surgery. Using T-cell receptor beta sequencing, the researchers looked back retrospectively at clinical samples from patients, gathered between about 2012 and 2018. The method behind the library was PCR. Sequencing was carried out with an Illumina HiSeq 4000. High-throughput sequencing was used to profile the TCR beta-chain CDR3 region of each patient. As for the authors' bioinformatics: The researchers built a classifier to tell apart papillary thyroid cancer patients with distant metastasis, based on CDR3 differences among clinicopathological groups. Repertoire diversity was assessed with the Shannon index, and tumor-blood repertoire similarity with the Morisita-Horn index. Starting from the raw public reads, TCRdb applied fastp trimming at Q25, assembled clones with MiXCR and retained in-frame beta chains. These V and J calls rely on TCRdb rather than the paper's analysis. The sample records about 52,000 clones, about a sixth of which are singletons. Clones ranked in the top ten supply about 2.7% of the sample.

Ten or more counts support this clone. Which antigen it targets is not known. No base-level quality is on record; no much larger clone is a single base apart. Trimming at the junction amounts to 2 bases on V and 0 bases on J, and the germline ends lie 16 bases apart. Reading the germline V gene gives CDR1 MGHRA and CDR2 YSYEKL. The CDR3 runs 17 amino acids, cysteine and phenylalanine included. Only the CDR3 portion is preserved as DNA: 51 bases, with reading frame beginning at the first base. The V gene is TRBV4-1 and the J gene is TRBJ1-1; the D gene cannot be named for sure. This receptor was identified in a female donor with papillary thyroid cancer or a benign thyroid nodule (not recorded which). Some clones in this sample may be carry-over from other donors' samples. The sequencing input was blood. The DNA sequence is as follows: TGCGCCAGCAGCCAATACGACATAATAGGGATGAACACTGAAGCTTTCTTT. It specifies CASSQYDIIGMNTEAFF.